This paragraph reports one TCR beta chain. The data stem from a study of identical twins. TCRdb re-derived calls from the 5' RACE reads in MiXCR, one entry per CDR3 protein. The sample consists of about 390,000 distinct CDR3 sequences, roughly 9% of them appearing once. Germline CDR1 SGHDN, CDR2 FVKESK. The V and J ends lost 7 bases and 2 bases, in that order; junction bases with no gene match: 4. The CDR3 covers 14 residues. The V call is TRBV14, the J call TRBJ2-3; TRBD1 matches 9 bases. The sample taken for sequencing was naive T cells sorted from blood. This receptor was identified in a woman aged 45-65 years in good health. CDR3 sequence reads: CASNRQGVTDTQYF. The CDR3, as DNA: TGTGCCAGCAACCGACAGGGGGTCACAGATACGCAGTATTTT.